Listed below are T cell receptor beta chains from one sample, sequenced in a study of T cells after yellow fever vaccination. TCRdb used MiXCR to reprocess the 5' RACE reads, holding one entry per CDR3 protein. This sample has 300,000 to 400,000 distinct CDR3 sequences, with 8% to 10% found just once. The material was PBMCs, obtained on the day of the first yellow fever vaccination. All receptors come from a man in his late teens or twenties who received the YFV17D yellow fever vaccine. Both conserved end residues are part of each CDR3. D genes are given only for firm matches. Expanded clones are given a class, and other clones once, few, many or no size at all.

D: TRBD1; size: many; J: TRBJ1-1; V: TRBV2; DNA: TGTGCCAGCAGTCGGACAGGGACTGAAGCTTTCTTT; CDR3: CASSRTGTEAFF
D: TRBD2; size: many; J: TRBJ2-3; V: TRBV7-2; DNA: TGTGCCAGCAGCTTGGATGACTACCGGGGGGAGTATTTT; CDR3: CASSLDDYRGEYF
D: TRBD1; size: NA; J: TRBJ1-1; V: TRBV6-5; DNA: TGTGCCAGCAGTTACCCCGGGACAGGGACCACTGAAGCTTTCTTT; CDR3: CASSYPGTGTTEAFF
D: NA; size: many; J: TRBJ2-1; V: TRBV18; DNA: TGTGCCAGCTCTCCGCATCCCAAGGGCTCCTACAATGAGCAGTTCTTC; CDR3: CASSPHPKGSYNEQFF
D: TRBD2; size: NA; J: TRBJ2-3; V: TRBV7-2; DNA: TGTGCCAGCAGCTTGTCGCGGGGGAACACAGATACGCAGTATTTT; CDR3: CASSLSRGNTDTQYF
D: TRBD1; size: few; J: TRBJ2-1; V: TRBV5-1; DNA: TGCGCCAGCAGCGAGGGACAGTACAATGAGCAGTTCTTC; CDR3: CASSEGQYNEQFF
D: TRBD1; size: NA; J: TRBJ1-6; V: TRBV6-1; DNA: TGTGCCAGCAGTCCCGCGGACAGGGGGAATTCACCCCTCCACTTT; CDR3: CASSPADRGNSPLHF
D: TRBD1; size: few; J: TRBJ1-2; V: TRBV7-8; DNA: TGTGCCAGCAGCACAAACAGGGGCAACTATGGCTACACCTTC; CDR3: CASSTNRGNYGYTF
D: NA; size: many; J: TRBJ1-5; V: TRBV20-1; DNA: TGCAGTGCTAGTCGAGTTGGGGGGAGCAATCAGCCCCAGCATTTT; CDR3: CSASRVGGSNQPQHF
D: NA; size: few; J: TRBJ1-2; V: TRBV4-1; DNA: TGCGCCAGCAGGGCCGGAGTCGGAGGCTATGGCTACACCTTC; CDR3: CASRAGVGGYGYTF
D: NA; size: NA; J: TRBJ2-3; V: TRBV29-1; DNA: TGCAGCGTTGAAACAGGGAGCGGGGCAGATACGCAGTATTTT; CDR3: CSVETGSGADTQYF
D: TRBD1; size: few; J: TRBJ1-3; V: TRBV13; DNA: TGTGCCAGTACAGGGGGCTCTGGAAACACCATATATTTT; CDR3: CASTGGSGNTIYF
D: NA; size: NA; J: TRBJ2-7; V: TRBV6-5; DNA: TGTGCCAGCAGTTACGCAGGTCCCGGCGAGCAGTACTTC; CDR3: CASSYAGPGEQYF
D: NA; size: many; J: TRBJ2-4; V: TRBV11-1; DNA: TGTGCCAGCAGCTTAATCCCACGCCCTCCCAAAAACATTCAGTACTTC; CDR3: CASSLIPRPPKNIQYF
D: NA; size: many; J: TRBJ2-3; V: TRBV4-1; DNA: TGCGCCAGCAGCCCGAGCGGATATACGCAGTATTTT; CDR3: CASSPSGYTQYF